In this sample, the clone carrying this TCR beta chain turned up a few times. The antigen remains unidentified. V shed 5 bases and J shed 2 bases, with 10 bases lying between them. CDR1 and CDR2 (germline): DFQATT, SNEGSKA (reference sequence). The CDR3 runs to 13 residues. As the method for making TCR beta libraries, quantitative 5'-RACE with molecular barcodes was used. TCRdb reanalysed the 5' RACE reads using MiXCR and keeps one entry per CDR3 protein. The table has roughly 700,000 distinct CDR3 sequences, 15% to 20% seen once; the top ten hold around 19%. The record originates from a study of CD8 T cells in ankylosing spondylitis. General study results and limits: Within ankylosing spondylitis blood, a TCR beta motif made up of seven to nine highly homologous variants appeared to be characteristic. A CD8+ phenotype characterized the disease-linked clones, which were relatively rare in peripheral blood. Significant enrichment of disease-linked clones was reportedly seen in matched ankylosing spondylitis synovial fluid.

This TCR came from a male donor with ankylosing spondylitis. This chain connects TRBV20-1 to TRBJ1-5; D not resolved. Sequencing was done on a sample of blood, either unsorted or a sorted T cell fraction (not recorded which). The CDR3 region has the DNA TGCAGTGCTCCTCCGGGAGGCAATCAGCCCCAGCATTTT. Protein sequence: CSAPPGGNQPQHF.